The 31 T cell receptor beta chains listed next were all sequenced from one sample in a study of cytomegalovirus exposure and HLA in healthy donors. PCR employed 60 Vbeta and 13 Jbeta primers. Measured with immunoSEQ multiplex PCR; TCRdb has only the in-frame clones, and not every one. The sample has 90,000 to 120,000 clones; approximately 74% are singletons. Sequencing was done on a sample of PBMCs. The receptors derive from a woman between 40 and 50 years old in good health and CMV-seropositive.

V usage is TRBV30 and J usage is TRBJ1-5, with a tentative D call TRBD1 (5 bases). V lost 5 bases and J lost 3, with 11 bases in between. This CDR3 contains 13 residues. Germline V gene sequence: CDR1 GTSNPN, CDR2 SVGIG (reference sequence). The CDR3 bases are TGTGCCTGGGGGGCCAGTTTCAATCAGCCCCAGCATTTT. Amino acids: CAWGASFNQPQHF.

V gene TRBV19 combines with J gene TRBJ2-2; 8 bases are shared with TRBD2. Looked up from germline, CDR1 is LNHDA and CDR2 is SQIVND (reference sequence). The CDR3 sequence is 14 residues long. The V gene end was trimmed by 6 bases and the J gene end by 4 bases; junction bases not matched to a gene: 4. This chain's CDR3 is CASRPLAGTGELFF. Here the CDR3 DNA reads TGTGCCAGTAGACCGCTAGCGGGCACCGGGGAGCTGTTTTTT. The full variable domain, in which reference TRBV19 and TRBJ2-2 provide the parts outside the CDR3, is DGGITQSPKYLFRKEGQNVTLSCEQNLNHDAMYWYRQDPGQGLRLIYYSQIVNDFQKGDIAEGYSVSREKKESFPLTVTSAQKNPTAFYLCASRPLAGTGELFFGEGSRLTVL.

V gene TRBV30 combines with J gene TRBJ2-2; TRBD2 matches at 9 bases. Losses at the gene ends were 2 bases for V and 0 bases for J; bases not matched to a gene: 7. Looked up from germline, CDR1 is GTSNPN and CDR2 is SVGIG (reference sequence). The CDR3 is made up of 17 amino acids. CDR3 in DNA: TGTGCCTGGAGTACTAAGCGGGGGGCTCCGAACACCGGGGAGCTGTTTTTT. Its translation: CAWSTKRGAPNTGELFF. Full variable domain (remainder filled in from reference TRBV30 and TRBJ2-2): SQTIHQWPATLVQPVGSPLSLECTVEGTSNPNLYWYRQAAGRGLQLLFYSVGIGQISSEVPQNLSASRPQDRQFILSSKKLLLSDSGFYLCAWSTKRGAPNTGELFFGEGSRLTVL.

J is TRBJ2-7 and V is TRBV6-1; TRBD2 matches at 11 bases. Germline assignment: CDR1 MNHNS and CDR2 SASEGT. This CDR3 contains 20 residues. Germline trimming cut 1 base from V and 0 bases from J; bases unmatched to any gene: 14. Here the CDR3 reads CASSEGFGASGGTVSYEQYF. As DNA, the CDR3 is TGTGCCAGCAGTGAAGGATTTGGGGCTAGCGGGGGGACCGTCTCCTACGAGCAGTACTTC.

Written as DNA, the CDR3 is TGCGCCAGCAGCCGAAGTAATGGGGGGGCGAATGGGGCCAACGTCCTGACTTTC. It encodes CASSRSNGGANGANVLTF. The chain recombines TRBV4-1 with TRBJ2-6, with D tentatively TRBD2 (7 bases). Per germline, CDR1 MGHRA and CDR2 YSYEKL. CDR3 size: 18 residues. Trimming shortened V by 4 bases and J by 3 bases, and 19 bases separated the two germline ends.

Comment on this clone: At one of its ends the junction is not consistent with the germline gene, which may arise from a read error. The CDR3 nucleotides read TGTGCCAGCAACTTATTTCTAGCGGGGAACACCGGGGAGCTGTTTTTT. The encoded protein is CASNLFLAGNTGELFF. V gene TRBV7-6 combines with J gene TRBJ2-2; 8 bases align to TRBD2. Germline CDR1 is SGHVS and CDR2 is FNYEAQ. The CDR3 loop spans 16 amino acids.

This rearrangement joins TRBV18 to TRBJ1-2; tentatively, D is TRBD1 (6 bases). There are 13 residues in the CDR3. The V gene lost 3 bases and the J gene lost 6 bases, with 11 bases spanning the gap. The V gene's germline CDR1 is KGHSH and CDR2 LQKENI. CDR3 residues: CASSPRDNDGYTF. DNA for the CDR3: TGTGCCAGCTCACCGAGGGACAATGATGGCTACACCTTC.

Turning to this clone: The sample carries other DNA sequences with the same CDR3. V is TRBV18 and J is TRBJ2-7; 8 bases align to TRBD1. CDR1 and CDR2 from the germline V gene are KGHSH and LQKENI. Losses at the gene ends were 3 bases for V and 4 bases for J; bases not matched to a gene: 2. This CDR3 is built from 13 residues. Written as DNA, the CDR3 is TGTGCCAGCTCACCGGGGACAGGATACGAGCAGTACTTC. Its protein is CASSPGTGYEQYF.

This chain links TRBV7-9 with TRBJ2-7, with D perhaps matching TRBD2 (5 bases). The germline gives CDR1 SEHNR, CDR2 FQNEAQ (reference sequence). The CDR3 is made up of 13 amino acids. The V end was cut by 6 bases, the J end by 4 bases, with 13 bases between. Here the CDR3 DNA reads TGTGCCAGCAGTCCTAGGGAGAAATACGAGCAGTACTTC. It is translated as CASSPREKYEQYF.

This clone was counted between two and nine times. The chain is built from TRBV25-1 and TRBJ2-3; D may be TRBD2 (6 bases). CDR1 MGHDK and CDR2 SYGVNS come from the germline V gene. Deletions cut 5 bases from V and 0 bases from J, with 18 bases between. The CDR3 runs to 17 residues. The CDR3 DNA reads as TGTGCCAGCAGTCCCCCCTCGGGGCGGGGAAGCACAGATACGCAGTATTTT. Its protein product is CASSPPSGRGSTDTQYF. Full variable domain (rest looked up from reference TRBV25-1 and TRBJ2-3): EADIYQTPRYLVIGTGKKITLECSQTMGHDKMYWYQQDPGMELHLIHYSYGVNSTEKGDLSSESTVSRIRTEHFPLTLESARPSHTSQYLCASSPPSGRGSTDTQYFGPGTRLTVL.

DNA for the CDR3: TGTGCCAGCAGCTTGCAGGGCTTGGGTAATTCACCCCTCCACTTT. Translated: CASSLQGLGNSPLHF. The J gene is TRBJ1-6, the V gene TRBV7-3, with D perhaps matching TRBD1 (5 bases). Germline V gene data show CDR1 as SGHTA and CDR2 as FQGTGA. CDR3 length: 15 amino acids. Between the trimmed V and J ends, which lost 3 bases and 6 bases, there was a span of 12 bases.

In its sample, this clone was seen many times. The same CDR3 is also encoded by other DNA sequences in this sample. This chain uses TRBV10-2 with TRBJ1-1, with a tentative D call TRBD1 (5 bases). The V gene lost 2 bases and the J gene lost 2 bases, with 6 bases spanning the gap. The germline gives CDR1 WSHSY, CDR2 SAAADI. CDR3 length equals 13 residues. CDR3 in amino acids: CASSETGNTEAFF. CDR3 DNA: TGCGCCAGCAGTGAGACAGGAAACACTGAAGCTTTCTTT.

This clone was counted a few times. This chain links TRBV13 with TRBJ2-3; no firm D call. V lost 0 bases and J 1 base, leaving 11 bases between the germline ends. Germline V gives CDR1 PRHDT, CDR2 FYEKMQ (reference sequence). The CDR3 covers 16 residues. CDR3 DNA sequence: TGTGCCAGCAGCTTAGGGGTTGGTCGGGGCACAGATACGCAGTATTTT. Translated, it gives CASSLGVGRGTDTQYF.

This clone was seen only a few times. The chain has TRBV5-4 and TRBJ1-2; 7 bases agree with TRBD1. The CDR3 covers 13 residues. The V gene end was trimmed by 3 bases and the J gene end by 3 bases; junction bases not matched to a gene: 2. The V gene's germline CDR1 is SGHNT and CDR2 YYREEE (reference sequence). CDR3 coding DNA: TGTGCCAGCAGCTACGGGACAGACTATGGCTACACCTTC. It codes for CASSYGTDYGYTF.

The chain is built from TRBV10-3 and TRBJ2-1; possibly TRBD1 for D (6 bases). Trimming removed 3 bases at V and 7 bases at J, with 10 bases between. The CDR3 has 13 residues. Germline values: CDR1 ENHRY, CDR2 SYGVKD. CDR3 bases: TGTGCCATCAGTGATCGGACAGAGAATGAGCAGTTCTTC. Translation: CAISDRTENEQFF.

This rearrangement joins TRBV5-1 to TRBJ2-7; a weak D match, TRBD1 (6 bases). Germline values: CDR1 SGHRS, CDR2 YFSETQ. This CDR3 is built from 12 residues. The V end lost 0 bases, the J end lost 6 bases, and 7 bases lay between the germline ends. In DNA form, the CDR3 reads TGCGCCAGCAGCTTGGCAGGGGCCGAGCAGTACTTC. Its protein is CASSLAGAEQYF.

This sequence joins TRBV5-5 and TRBJ1-6, with D unresolved. V lost 0 bases and J lost 8, with 9 bases in between. Germline V gene lookup returns CDR1 SGHKS and CDR2 YYEKEE (reference sequence). This CDR3 has 14 amino acids. The CDR3 nucleotides read TGTGCCAGCAGCTTGGGCAGGAAGGATTCACCCCTCCACTTT. It yields the protein CASSLGRKDSPLHF.

CDR3 protein: CATSRDPGGIGDQPQHF. CDR3 in DNA: TGTGCCACCAGCAGAGATCCGGGGGGCATAGGTGATCAGCCCCAGCATTTT. The chain combines TRBV15 with TRBJ1-5; TRBD1 is a possible D gene (6 bases). Trimming took 0 bases from V and 5 from J, leaving 17 bases between them. The length of the CDR3 is 17 residues. In germline, CDR1 is LNHNV, CDR2 YYDKDF (reference sequence).

The V and J genes are TRBV30 and TRBJ2-7; 7 bases align to TRBD1. Losses at the gene ends were 5 bases for V and 3 bases for J; bases not matched to a gene: 1. There are 11 residues in the CDR3. Germline V gene lookup returns CDR1 GTSNPN and CDR2 SVGIG (reference sequence). The CDR3: CAWGQVYEQYF. In DNA form, the CDR3 reads TGTGCCTGGGGACAGGTCTACGAGCAGTACTTC.

A single count supports this clone. The V call is TRBV21-1, the J call TRBJ1-5; the DNA was not used to check the table's D call, TRBD1. TRBV21-1 is a documented pseudogene. The CDR3 runs 22 residues. The CDR3 is CAIFLNRDHDRSIIYSNQPQHF. The CDR3 coding sequence is TGTGCCATCTTTTTGAACCGAGATCACGACAGATCGATTATTTATAGCAATCAGCCCCAGCATTTT.

The chain links TRBV18 to TRBJ1-1, with D perhaps TRBD1 (6 bases). The V gene's germline CDR1 is KGHSH and CDR2 LQKENI. Between the trimmed V and J ends, which lost 5 bases and 3 bases, there was a span of 16 bases. This CDR3 region has 15 residues. The CDR3 reads CASSENREMDTEAFF. CDR3 nucleotide sequence: TGTGCCAGCTCAGAAAACAGGGAGATGGACACTGAAGCTTTCTTT.

The chain carries TRBV5-7 and TRBJ1-3; 7 nucleotides match TRBD1. TRBV5-7 is classed as an ORF, of uncertain function. V gave up 0 bases and J gave up 2 bases; unmatched junction bases: 8. The CDR3 loop spans 17 amino acids. The CDR3 protein is CASSLGLTGTAGNTIYF. The CDR3 DNA reads as TGTGCCAGCAGCTTGGGGCTTACCGGGACAGCTGGAAACACCATATATTTT.

In this sample, this clone turned up once. The V gene is TRBV19, the J gene TRBJ2-1, with 15 bases fitting TRBD2. The V and J ends lost 5 bases and 6 bases, in that order; junction bases with no gene match: 14. The CDR3 length is 19 residues. Germline V lookup: CDR1 LNHDA, CDR2 SQIVND (reference sequence). For the CDR3, the DNA is TGTGCCAGTAGTTTCCGGACTAGCGGGGGGGCATCGGTCCTCAATGAGCAGTTCTTC. It encodes CASSFRTSGGASVLNEQFF.

The rearrangement uses TRBV6-6 and TRBJ1-2, with TRBD1 identical over 7 bases. Trimming removed 9 bases from V and 4 bases from J; junction bases left unmatched: 8. Per the germline V gene, CDR1 is MNHNY and CDR2 is SVGAGI (reference sequence). The CDR3 runs 13 residues. CDR3 in amino acids: CASLTGTAYGYTF. The CDR3 nucleotides read TGTGCCAGTTTGACCGGGACAGCCTATGGCTACACCTTC.

V is TRBV19 and J is TRBJ2-7; 9 nucleotides align to TRBD1. The CDR3 extends over 17 amino acids. Trimming took 6 bases from V and 7 from J; bases not matched to a gene: 19. The germline CDR1 and CDR2 sequences are LNHDA and SQIVND (reference sequence). The CDR3 nucleotides are TGTGCCAGTAGCCTAGCCCGGACAGGGGCACCTTTAGGAGAGCAGTACTTC. Translation gives CASSLARTGAPLGEQYF. The variable domain in full, with the rest retrieved from reference TRBV19 and TRBJ2-7, is DGGITQSPKYLFRKEGQNVTLSCEQNLNHDAMYWYRQDPGQGLRLIYYSQIVNDFQKGDIAEGYSVSREKKESFPLTVTSAQKNPTAFYLCASSLARTGAPLGEQYFGPGTRLTVT.

The rearrangement links TRBV4-2 to TRBJ2-6, with 8 bases fitting TRBD1. The V and J ends lost 0 bases and 3 bases, in that order; junction bases with no gene match: 1. CDR1 is LGHNA and CDR2 is YNFKEQ in the germline V gene. The CDR3 has 16 amino acids. This CDR3 reads CASSQEGTGGANVLTF. The CDR3 DNA sequence: TGTGCCAGCAGCCAAGAGGGGACAGGTGGGGCCAACGTCCTGACTTTC.

The chain recombines TRBV5-1 with TRBJ2-5, with D possibly being TRBD2 (5 bases). CDR3 length equals 14 residues. Germline CDR1 SGHRS, CDR2 YFSETQ. V lost 1 base to trimming and J lost 2 bases, with 9 bases between them. The CDR3 loop reads CASSLIGEQETQYF. CDR3 sequence (DNA): TGCGCCAGCAGCTTGATCGGGGAACAAGAGACCCAGTACTTC.

This sequence joins TRBV5-6 and TRBJ2-2; 12 bases align to TRBD2. With 1 base clipped from V and 7 bases from J, the junction kept 8 bases outside the gene matches. Germline CDR1 and CDR2: SGHDT and YYEEEE. This CDR3 contains 17 residues. The CDR3 is CASSLSTSGGVIGELFF. CDR3 nucleotides: TGTGCCAGCAGCTTGTCGACTAGCGGGGGAGTCATCGGGGAGCTGTTTTTT.

This CDR3 is CASSTTGTGLNEQYF. The CDR3 DNA is TGCGCCAGCAGCACCACCGGGACAGGGCTAAACGAGCAGTACTTC. This chain joins TRBV5-1 and TRBJ2-7, with TRBD1 matching over 9 bases. Germline CDR1 reads SGHRS; CDR2 reads YFSETQ. The CDR3 totals 15 residues. Losses at the gene ends were 4 bases for V and 5 bases for J; bases not matched to a gene: 10.

DNA of the CDR3: TGTGCCAGCAGCCGGGCGGGGGACAGGGACGTAGGGCCCCAGCATTTT. The encoded protein is CASSRAGDRDVGPQHF. This rearrangement joins TRBV9 to TRBJ1-5, with 9 bases identical to TRBD1. Germline lookup yields CDR1 SGDLS and CDR2 YYNGEE. The CDR3 sequence is 16 residues long. The junction had 14 bases not matched to a gene; V was cut back by 4 bases and J by 9 bases.

The J gene is TRBJ2-3, the V gene TRBV7-3, with TRBD1 matching over 11 bases. Germline V gene lookup returns CDR1 SGHTA and CDR2 FQGTGA. V dropped 1 base and J dropped 2; count of bases not matched to a gene: 5. The CDR3 sequence is 17 residues long. The CDR3 spells CASSLIGQGAITDTQYF. As DNA, the CDR3 is TGTGCCAGCAGCTTAATCGGACAGGGGGCCATCACAGATACGCAGTATTTT.